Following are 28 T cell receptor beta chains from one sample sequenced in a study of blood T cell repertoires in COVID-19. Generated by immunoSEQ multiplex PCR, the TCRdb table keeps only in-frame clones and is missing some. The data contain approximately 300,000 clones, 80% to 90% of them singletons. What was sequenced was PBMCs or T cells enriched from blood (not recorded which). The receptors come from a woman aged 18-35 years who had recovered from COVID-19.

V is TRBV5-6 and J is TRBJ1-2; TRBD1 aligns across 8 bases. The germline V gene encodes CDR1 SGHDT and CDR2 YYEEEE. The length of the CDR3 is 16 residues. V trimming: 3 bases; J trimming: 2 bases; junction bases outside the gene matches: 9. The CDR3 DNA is TGTGCCAGCAGCTCCGAAATACAGGGGGTAAACTATGGCTACACCTTC. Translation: CASSSEIQGVNYGYTF. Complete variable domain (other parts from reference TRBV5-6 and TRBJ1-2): DAGVTQSPTHLIKTRGQQVTLRCSPKSGHDTVSWYQQALGQGPQFIFQYYEEEERQRGNFPDRFSGHQFPNYSSELNVNALLLGDSALYLCASSSEIQGVNYGYTFGSGTRLTVV.

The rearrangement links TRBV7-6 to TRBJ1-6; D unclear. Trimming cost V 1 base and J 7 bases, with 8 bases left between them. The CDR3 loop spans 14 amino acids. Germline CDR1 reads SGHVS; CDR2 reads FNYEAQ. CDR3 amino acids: CASSLGAPNSPLHF. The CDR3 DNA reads TGTGCCAGCAGCTTAGGGGCTCCCAATTCACCCCTCCACTTT.

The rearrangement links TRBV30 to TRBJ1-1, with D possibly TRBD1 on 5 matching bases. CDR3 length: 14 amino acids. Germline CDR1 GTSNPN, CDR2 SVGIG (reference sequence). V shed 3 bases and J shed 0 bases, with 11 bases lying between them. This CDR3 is CAWRQKQVNTEAFF. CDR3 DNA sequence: TGTGCCTGGAGGCAGAAACAGGTGAACACTGAAGCTTTCTTT.

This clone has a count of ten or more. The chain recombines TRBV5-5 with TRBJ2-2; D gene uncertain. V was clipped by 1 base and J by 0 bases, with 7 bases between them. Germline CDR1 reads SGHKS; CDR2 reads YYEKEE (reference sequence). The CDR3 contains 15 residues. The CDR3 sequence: CASSLTNSNTGELFF. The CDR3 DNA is TGTGCCAGCAGCTTGACAAATTCGAACACCGGGGAGCTGTTTTTT.

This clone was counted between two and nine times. CDR3 sequence: CASSTRGRGSTDTQYF. The CDR3 nucleotides read TGTGCCAGCAGCACCCGGGGGCGGGGGTCAACAGATACGCAGTATTTT. The chain has TRBV9 and TRBJ2-3; perhaps TRBD2 as D (7 bases). Trimming removed 4 bases from V and 3 bases from J, with 18 bases in between. Germline V lookup: CDR1 SGDLS, CDR2 YYNGEE. CDR3 length equals 16 residues.

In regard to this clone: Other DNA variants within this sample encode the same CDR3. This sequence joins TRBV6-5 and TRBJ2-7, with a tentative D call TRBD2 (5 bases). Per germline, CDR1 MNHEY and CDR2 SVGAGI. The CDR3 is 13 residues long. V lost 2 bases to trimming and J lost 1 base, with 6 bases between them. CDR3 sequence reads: CASSYGGSYEQYF. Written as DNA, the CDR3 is TGTGCCAGCAGTTACGGCGGGTCCTACGAGCAGTACTTC.

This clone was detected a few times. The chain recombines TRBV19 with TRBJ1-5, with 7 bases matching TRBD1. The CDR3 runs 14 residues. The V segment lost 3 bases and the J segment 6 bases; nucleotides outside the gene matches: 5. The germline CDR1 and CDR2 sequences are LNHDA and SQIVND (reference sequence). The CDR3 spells CASSITGVSQPQHF. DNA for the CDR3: TGTGCCAGTAGTATTACAGGGGTAAGTCAGCCCCAGCATTTT.

In nucleotides, the CDR3 is TGTGCCAGCAGTGGTGAGCGGGCTGCCTCCTACGAGCAGTACTTC. It codes for CASSGERAASYEQYF. The chain combines TRBV2 with TRBJ2-7, with D possibly matching TRBD2 (6 bases). The CDR3 length is 15 residues. Trimming shortened V by 4 bases and J by 0 bases, and 13 bases separated the two germline ends. Germline assignment: CDR1 SNHLY and CDR2 FYNNEI.

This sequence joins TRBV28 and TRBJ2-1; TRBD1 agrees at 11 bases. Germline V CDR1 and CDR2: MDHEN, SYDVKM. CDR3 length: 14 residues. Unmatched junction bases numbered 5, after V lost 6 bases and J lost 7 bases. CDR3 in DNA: TGTGCCAGCAGCACCGGGACAGGGGGAAATGAGCAGTTCTTC. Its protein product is CASSTGTGGNEQFF.

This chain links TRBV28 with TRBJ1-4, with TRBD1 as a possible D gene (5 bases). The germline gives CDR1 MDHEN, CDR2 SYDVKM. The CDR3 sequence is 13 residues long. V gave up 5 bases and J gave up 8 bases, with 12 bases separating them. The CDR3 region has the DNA TGTGCCAGCAGTCCGACAGCAAAGGAAAAACTGTTTTTT. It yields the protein CASSPTAKEKLFF.

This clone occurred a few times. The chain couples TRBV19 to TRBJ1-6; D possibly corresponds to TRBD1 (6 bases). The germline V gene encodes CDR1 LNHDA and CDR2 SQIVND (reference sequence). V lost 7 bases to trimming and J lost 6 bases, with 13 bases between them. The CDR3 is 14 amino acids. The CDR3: CASTTGTSNSPLHF. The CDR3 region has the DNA TGTGCCAGTACGACCGGGACAAGTAATTCACCCCTCCACTTT.

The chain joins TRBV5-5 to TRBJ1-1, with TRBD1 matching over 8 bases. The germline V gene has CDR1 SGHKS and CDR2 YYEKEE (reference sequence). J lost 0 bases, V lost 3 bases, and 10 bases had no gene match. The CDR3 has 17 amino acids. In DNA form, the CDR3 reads TGTGCCAGCAGCTCCCCGGACAGGGCTATCATGAACACTGAAGCTTTCTTT. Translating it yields CASSSPDRAIMNTEAFF.

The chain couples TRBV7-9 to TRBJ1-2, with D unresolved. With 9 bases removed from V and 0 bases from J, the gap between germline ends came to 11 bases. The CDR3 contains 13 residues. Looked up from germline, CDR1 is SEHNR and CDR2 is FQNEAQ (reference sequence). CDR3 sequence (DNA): TGTGCCAGTATCCAACTACCTAACTATGGCTACACCTTC. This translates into CASIQLPNYGYTF.

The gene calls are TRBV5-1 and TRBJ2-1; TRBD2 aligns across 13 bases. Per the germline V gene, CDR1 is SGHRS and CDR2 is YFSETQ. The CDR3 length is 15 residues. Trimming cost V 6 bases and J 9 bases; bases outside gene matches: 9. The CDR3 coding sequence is TGCGCCAGCATCGCTACTAGCGGGGGGGCCGGTGAGCAGTTCTTC. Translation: CASIATSGGAGEQFF. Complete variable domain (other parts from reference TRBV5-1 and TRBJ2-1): KAGVTQTPRYLIKTRGQQVTLSCSPISGHRSVSWYQQTPGQGLQFLFEYFSETQRNKGNFPGRFSGRQFSNSRSEMNVSTLELGDSALYLCASIATSGGAGEQFFGPGTRLTVL.

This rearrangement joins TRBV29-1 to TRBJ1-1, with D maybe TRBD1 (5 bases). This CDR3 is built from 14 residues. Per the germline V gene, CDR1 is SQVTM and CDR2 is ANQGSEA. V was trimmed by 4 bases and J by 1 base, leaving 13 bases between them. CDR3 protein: CSVAGRWGNTEAFF. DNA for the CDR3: TGCAGCGTTGCAGGGCGCTGGGGGAACACTGAAGCTTTCTTT.

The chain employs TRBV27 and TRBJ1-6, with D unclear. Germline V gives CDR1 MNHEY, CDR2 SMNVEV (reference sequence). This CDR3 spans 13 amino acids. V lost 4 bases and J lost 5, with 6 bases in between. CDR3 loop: CASSYRDNSPLHF. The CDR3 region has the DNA TGTGCCAGCAGTTACCGAGATAATTCACCCCTCCACTTT.

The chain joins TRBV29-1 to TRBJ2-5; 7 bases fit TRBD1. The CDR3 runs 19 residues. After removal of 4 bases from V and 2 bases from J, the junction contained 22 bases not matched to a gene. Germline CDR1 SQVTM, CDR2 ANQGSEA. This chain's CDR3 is CSVVGMGQLPGFDQETQYF. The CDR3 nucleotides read TGCAGCGTTGTCGGAATGGGACAGTTACCCGGGTTCGATCAAGAGACCCAGTACTTC.

The CDR3 is CASSLEALGPRFNSPLHF. CDR3 nucleotides: TGTGCCAGCAGCTTAGAGGCTCTGGGGCCAAGGTTTAATTCACCCCTCCACTTT. The rearrangement joins TRBV7-9 to TRBJ1-6; possibly TRBD1 for D (5 bases). V was pared by 1 base and J by 6 bases, with 19 bases between. The CDR3 is 18 amino acids. The germline V gene has CDR1 SEHNR and CDR2 FQNEAQ (reference sequence).

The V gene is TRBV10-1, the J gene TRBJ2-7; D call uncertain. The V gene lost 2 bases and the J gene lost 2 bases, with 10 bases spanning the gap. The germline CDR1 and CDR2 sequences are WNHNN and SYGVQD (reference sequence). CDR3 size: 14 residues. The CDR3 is CASSERLPAYEQYF. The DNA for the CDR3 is TGCGCCAGCAGTGAGCGTCTGCCGGCCTACGAGCAGTACTTC.

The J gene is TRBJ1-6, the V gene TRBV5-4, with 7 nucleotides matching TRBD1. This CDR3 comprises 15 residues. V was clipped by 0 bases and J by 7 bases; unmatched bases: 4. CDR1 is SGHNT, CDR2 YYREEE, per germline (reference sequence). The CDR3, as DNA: TGTGCCAGCAGCTTGGTGGGACAGCCCAATTCACCCCTCCACTTT. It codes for CASSLVGQPNSPLHF.

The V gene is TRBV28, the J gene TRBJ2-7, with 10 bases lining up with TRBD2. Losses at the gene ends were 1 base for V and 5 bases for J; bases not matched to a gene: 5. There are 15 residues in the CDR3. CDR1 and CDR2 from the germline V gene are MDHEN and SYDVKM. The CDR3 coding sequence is TGTGCCAGCAGTTTATCCCCTAGCGGGAGCAACGAGCAGTACTTC. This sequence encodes CASSLSPSGSNEQYF.

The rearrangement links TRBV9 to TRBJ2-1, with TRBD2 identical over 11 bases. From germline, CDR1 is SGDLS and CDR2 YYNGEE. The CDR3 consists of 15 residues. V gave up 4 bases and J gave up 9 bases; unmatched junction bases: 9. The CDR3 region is CASSTDSGRVFEQFF. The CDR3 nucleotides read TGTGCCAGCAGCACCGATAGCGGGAGGGTCTTTGAGCAGTTCTTC.

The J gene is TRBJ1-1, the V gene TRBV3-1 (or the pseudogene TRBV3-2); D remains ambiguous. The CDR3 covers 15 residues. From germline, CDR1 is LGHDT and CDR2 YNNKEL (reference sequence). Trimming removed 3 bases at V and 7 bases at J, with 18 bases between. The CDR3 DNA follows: TGTGCCAGCAGCCACCCCCTAAGGGAGGGCTATGAAGCTTTCTTT. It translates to CASSHPLREGYEAFF.

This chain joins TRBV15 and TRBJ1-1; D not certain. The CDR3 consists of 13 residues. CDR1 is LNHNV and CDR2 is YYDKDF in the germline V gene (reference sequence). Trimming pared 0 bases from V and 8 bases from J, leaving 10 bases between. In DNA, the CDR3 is TGTGCCACCAGCAGAGATCGATGGGAGGAAGCTTTCTTT. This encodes CATSRDRWEEAFF.

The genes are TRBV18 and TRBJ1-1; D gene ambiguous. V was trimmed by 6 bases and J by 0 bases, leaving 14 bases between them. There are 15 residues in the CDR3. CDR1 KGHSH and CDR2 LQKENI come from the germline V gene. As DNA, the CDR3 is TGTGCCAGCTCCCCCCTGGAGTTACTGAACACTGAAGCTTTCTTT. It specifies CASSPLELLNTEAFF.

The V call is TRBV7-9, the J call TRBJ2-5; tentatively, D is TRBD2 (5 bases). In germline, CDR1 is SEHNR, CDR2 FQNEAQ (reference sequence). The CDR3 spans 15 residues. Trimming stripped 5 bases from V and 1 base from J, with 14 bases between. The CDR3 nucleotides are TGTGCCAGCAGCCCCACCGTCGGGGTCCAAGAGACCCAGTACTTC. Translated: CASSPTVGVQETQYF.

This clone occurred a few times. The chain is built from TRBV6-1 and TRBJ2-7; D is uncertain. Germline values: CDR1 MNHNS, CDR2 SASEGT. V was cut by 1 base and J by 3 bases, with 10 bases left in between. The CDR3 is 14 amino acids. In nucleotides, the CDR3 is TGTGCCAGCAGTGAAGAAGGCCTAGACTACGAGCAGTACTTC. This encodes CASSEEGLDYEQYF.

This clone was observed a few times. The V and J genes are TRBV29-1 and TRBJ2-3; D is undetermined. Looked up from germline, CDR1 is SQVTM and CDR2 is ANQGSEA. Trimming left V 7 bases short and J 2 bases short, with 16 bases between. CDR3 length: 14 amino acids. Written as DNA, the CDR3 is TGCAGCGCAACGCCGCGGCTAGACACAGATACGCAGTATTTT. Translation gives CSATPRLDTDTQYF.